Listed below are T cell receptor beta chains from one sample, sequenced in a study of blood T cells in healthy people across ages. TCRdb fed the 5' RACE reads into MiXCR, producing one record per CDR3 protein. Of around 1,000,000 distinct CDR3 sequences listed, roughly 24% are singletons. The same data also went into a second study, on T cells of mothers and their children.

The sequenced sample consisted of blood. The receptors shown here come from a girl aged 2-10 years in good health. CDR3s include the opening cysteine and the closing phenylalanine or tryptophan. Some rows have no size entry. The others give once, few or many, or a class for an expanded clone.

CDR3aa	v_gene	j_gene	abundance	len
CASSLSGGSRNYGYTF	TRBV27	TRBJ1-2	.	16
CASSLAVWGMEGYTF	TRBV7-2	TRBJ1-2	.	15
CSARDRLAGSYGQYF	TRBV20-1	TRBJ2-7	.	15
CASSPGRHLYF	TRBV6-2/TRBV6-3	TRBJ2-3	few	11
CASSYPRHRKYEQYF	TRBV28	.	.	15
CASSPLAGFSTDTQYF	TRBV6-5	TRBJ2-3	.	16
CAGTGGYNSPLHF	TRBV6-6	TRBJ1-6	.	13
CATSIEGDNEQFF	TRBV15	TRBJ2-1	.	13
CASSQGGATYEQYF	TRBV3-1	TRBJ2-7	few	14
CATSRVGNSPYEQYF	TRBV15	TRBJ2-7	.	15
CASSARDTNYEQYF	TRBV6-1	TRBJ2-7	.	14
CASSYDSPGRSTGELFF	TRBV6-2/TRBV6-3	TRBJ2-2	few	17
CSVEDRGVDEAFF	TRBV29-1	TRBJ1-1	.	13
CASSYSILAKDTQYF	TRBV6-2/TRBV6-3	TRBJ2-3	few	15
CASSLEGGGLENTQYF	TRBV7-9	TRBJ2-3	.	16
CATSTSTSGRADEQFF	TRBV15	TRBJ2-1	.	16
CASSVGRDTEAFF	TRBV7-3	TRBJ1-1	few	13
CSATGGEDRETQYF	TRBV29-1	TRBJ2-5	.	14
CSFFWDGEQYF	TRBV29-1	TRBJ2-7	.	11
CAISDPGQERRTEAFF	TRBV10-3	TRBJ1-1	.	16
CASSLYGTGLPKNIQYF	TRBV7-8	TRBJ2-4	.	17
CATGGTGNYNEQFF	TRBV27	TRBJ2-1	many	14
CSARARGGAQETQYF	TRBV20-1	TRBJ2-5	.	15
CSANIQGSSTDTQYF	TRBV20-1	TRBJ2-3	.	15
CASSLADRGAFF	TRBV7-2	TRBJ1-1	once	12
CASSLLGDRQETQYF	TRBV5-1	TRBJ2-5	.	15
CASSQAPAGITDTQYF	TRBV4-1	TRBJ2-3	.	16
CSARAGAGTSFFEQYF	TRBV20-1	TRBJ2-7	.	16
CASSLTRDRRVGGYTF	TRBV6-2/TRBV6-3	TRBJ1-2	.	16
CASSQSNQVNEKLFF	TRBV16	TRBJ1-4	few	15
CASSPRGEIYEQYF	TRBV28	.	.	14
CASSWGGETEAFF	TRBV7-9	TRBJ1-1	few	13
CASSLASAGQGGYTF	TRBV7-2	TRBJ1-2	.	15
CASSLEGGGYNEQFF	TRBV7-9	TRBJ2-1	few	15
CASSLSPARAMESGQYF	TRBV7-9	TRBJ2-7	.	17
CASSYSRGTTYEQCF	TRBV6-5	TRBJ2-5	few	15
CASSQDRRRDLYTF	TRBV4-2	TRBJ1-2	few	14
CASSSTGGRGYTF	TRBV7-3	TRBJ1-2	.	13
CASSFLSQPQHF	TRBV12-3/TRBV12-4	TRBJ1-5	.	12
CASSFPTSPHGYTF	TRBV12-3/TRBV12-4	TRBJ1-2	few	14
CASSLPYSNQPQHF	TRBV12-3/TRBV12-4	TRBJ1-5	.	14
CASSLVVGTRNIQYF	TRBV5-6	TRBJ2-4	few	15
CASSPGERGLETQYF	TRBV14	TRBJ2-5	many	15
CASSQKGTSGYTDTQYF	TRBV4-1	TRBJ2-3	.	17
CASRAAGGVIHNEQFF	TRBV7-6	TRBJ2-1	.	16
CASSFRGGSEEETQYF	TRBV28	TRBJ2-5	few	16
CASTPLAGQSTDTQYF	TRBV14	TRBJ2-3	many	16
CASSQVRGTEAFF	TRBV3-1	TRBJ1-1	many	13
CASSLSNPVPDTQYF	TRBV28	TRBJ2-3	.	15
CASSFRTGELFF	TRBV7-3	TRBJ2-2	many	12
CSALVGEVGYTF	TRBV20-1	TRBJ1-2	few	12
CASSSGTSGNYEQYF	TRBV7-6	.	many	15
CASIPSRAHGSNEQFF	TRBV7-2	TRBJ2-1	.	16
CSANSGGVNEQFF	TRBV29-1	TRBJ2-1	.	13
CASSIGIDEGYTF	TRBV19	TRBJ1-2	.	13
CASTLGVGVSPLHF	TRBV6-5	TRBJ1-6	few	14
CASSHPRERPVLNTGELFF	TRBV4-1	TRBJ2-2	.	19
CGQAGGASTDTQYF	TRBV20-1	TRBJ2-3	.	14
CASSYGEAPNSPLHF	TRBV6-6	TRBJ1-6	.	15